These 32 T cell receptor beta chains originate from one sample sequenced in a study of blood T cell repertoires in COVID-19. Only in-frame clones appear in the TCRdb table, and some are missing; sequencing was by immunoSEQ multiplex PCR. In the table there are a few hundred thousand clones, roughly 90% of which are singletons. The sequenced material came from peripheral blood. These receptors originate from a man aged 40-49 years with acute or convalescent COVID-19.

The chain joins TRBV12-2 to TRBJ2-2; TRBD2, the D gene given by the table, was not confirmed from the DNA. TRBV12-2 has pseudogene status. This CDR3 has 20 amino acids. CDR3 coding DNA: TGTGCAAGTCGCTTAGAGGTGTTTAGGAAGCGGGTGGAGAACACCGGGGAGCTGTTTTTT. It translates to CASRLEVFRKRVENTGELFF.

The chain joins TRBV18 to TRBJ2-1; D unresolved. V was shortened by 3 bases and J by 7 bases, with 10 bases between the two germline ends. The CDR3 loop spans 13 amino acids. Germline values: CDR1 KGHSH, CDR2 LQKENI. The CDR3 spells CASSPNVENEQFF. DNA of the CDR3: TGTGCCAGCTCACCTAACGTCGAGAATGAGCAGTTCTTC.

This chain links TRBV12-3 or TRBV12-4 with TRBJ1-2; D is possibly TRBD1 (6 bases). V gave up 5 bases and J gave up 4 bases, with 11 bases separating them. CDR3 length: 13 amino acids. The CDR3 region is CASSNRESYGYTF. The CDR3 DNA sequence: TGTGCCAGCAGTAACAGGGAAAGCTATGGCTACACCTTC.

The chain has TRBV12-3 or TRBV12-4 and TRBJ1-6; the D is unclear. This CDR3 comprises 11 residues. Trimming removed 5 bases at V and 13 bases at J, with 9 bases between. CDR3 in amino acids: CASSHGSPLHF. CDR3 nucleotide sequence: TGTGCCAGCAGTCACGGTTCGCCCCTCCACTTT.

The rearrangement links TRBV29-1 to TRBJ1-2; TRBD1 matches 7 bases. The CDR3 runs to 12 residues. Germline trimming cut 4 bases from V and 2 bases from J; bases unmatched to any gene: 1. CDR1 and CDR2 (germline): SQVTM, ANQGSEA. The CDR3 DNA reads TGCAGCGTTGGGGGACAGAACTATGGCTACACCTTC. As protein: CSVGGQNYGYTF.

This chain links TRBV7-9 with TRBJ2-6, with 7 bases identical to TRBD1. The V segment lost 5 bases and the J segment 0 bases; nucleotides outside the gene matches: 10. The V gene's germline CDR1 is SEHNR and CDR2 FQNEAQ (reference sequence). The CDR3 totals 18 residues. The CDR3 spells CASSASPGQRSGANVLTF. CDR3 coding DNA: TGTGCCAGCAGCGCAAGCCCGGGACAGCGCTCTGGGGCCAACGTCCTGACTTTC.

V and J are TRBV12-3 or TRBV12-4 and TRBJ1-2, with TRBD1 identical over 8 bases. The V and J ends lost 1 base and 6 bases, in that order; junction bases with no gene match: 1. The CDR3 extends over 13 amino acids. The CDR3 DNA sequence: TGTGCCAGCAGTTTAGAACAGGGGGATGGCTACACCTTC. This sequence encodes CASSLEQGDGYTF.

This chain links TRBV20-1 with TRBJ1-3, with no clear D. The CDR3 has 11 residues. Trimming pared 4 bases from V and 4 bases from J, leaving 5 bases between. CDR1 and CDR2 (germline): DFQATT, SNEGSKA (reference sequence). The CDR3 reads CSAKTGNTIYF. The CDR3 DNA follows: TGCAGTGCTAAAACAGGAAACACCATATATTTT.

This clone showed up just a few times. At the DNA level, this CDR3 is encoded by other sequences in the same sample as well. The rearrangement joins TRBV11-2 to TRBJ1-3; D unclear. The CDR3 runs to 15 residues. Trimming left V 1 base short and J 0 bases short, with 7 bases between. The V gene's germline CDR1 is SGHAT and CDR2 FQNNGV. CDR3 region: CASSLGGASGNTIYF. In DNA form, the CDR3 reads TGTGCCAGCAGCTTAGGCGGCGCCTCTGGAAACACCATATATTTT.

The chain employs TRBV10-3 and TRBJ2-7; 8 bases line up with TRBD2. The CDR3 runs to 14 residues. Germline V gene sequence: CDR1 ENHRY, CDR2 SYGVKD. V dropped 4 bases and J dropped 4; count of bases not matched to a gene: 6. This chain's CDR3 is CAISVLAAEYEQYF. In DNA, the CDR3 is TGTGCCATCAGTGTACTAGCGGCAGAATACGAGCAGTACTTC.

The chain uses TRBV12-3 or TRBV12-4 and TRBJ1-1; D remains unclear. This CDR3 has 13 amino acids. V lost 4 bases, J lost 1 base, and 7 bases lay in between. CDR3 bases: TGTGCCAGCAGTTCCTGGCAGAACACTGAAGCTTTCTTT. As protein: CASSSWQNTEAFF.

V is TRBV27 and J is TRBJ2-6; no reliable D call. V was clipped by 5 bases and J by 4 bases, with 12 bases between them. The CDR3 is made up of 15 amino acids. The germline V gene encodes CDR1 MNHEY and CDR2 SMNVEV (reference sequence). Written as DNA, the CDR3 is TGTGCCAGCAGTCTAACGCTCGCCGGGGCCAACGTCCTGACTTTC. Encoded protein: CASSLTLAGANVLTF. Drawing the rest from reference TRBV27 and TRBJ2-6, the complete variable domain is EAQVTQNPRYLITVTGKKLTVTCSQNMNHEYMSWYRQDPGLGLRQIYYSMNVEVTDKGDVPEGYKVSRKEKRNFPLILESPSPNQTSLYFCASSLTLAGANVLTFGAGSRLTVL.

The DNA for the CDR3 is TGCAGCGTTGCAAGGGGTCGGAACACTGAAGCTTTCTTT. Protein: CSVARGRNTEAFF. The chain recombines TRBV29-1 with TRBJ1-1; TRBD1 might be the D (5 bases). CDR3 length: 13 amino acids. Trimming shortened V by 4 bases and J by 1 base, and 10 bases separated the two germline ends. Germline V gene sequence: CDR1 SQVTM, CDR2 ANQGSEA.

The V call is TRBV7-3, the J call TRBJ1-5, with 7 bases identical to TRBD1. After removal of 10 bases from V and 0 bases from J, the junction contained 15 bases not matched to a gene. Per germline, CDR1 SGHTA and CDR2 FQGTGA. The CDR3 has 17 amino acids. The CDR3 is CANQMTGPFYSNQPQHF. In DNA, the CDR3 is TGTGCCAACCAGATGACAGGGCCGTTCTATAGCAATCAGCCCCAGCATTTT. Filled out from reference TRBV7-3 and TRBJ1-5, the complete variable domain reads GAGVSQTPSNKVTEKGKYVELRCDPISGHTALYWYRQSLGQGPEFLIYFQGTGAADDSGLPNDRFFAVRPEGSVSTLKIQRTERGDSAVYLCANQMTGPFYSNQPQHFGDGTRLSIL.

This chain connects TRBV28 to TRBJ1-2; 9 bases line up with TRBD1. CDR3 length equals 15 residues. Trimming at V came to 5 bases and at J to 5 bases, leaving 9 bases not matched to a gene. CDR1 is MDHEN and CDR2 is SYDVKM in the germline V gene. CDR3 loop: CASSDTGTGTYGYTF. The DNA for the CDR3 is TGTGCCAGCAGTGATACCGGGACAGGGACGTATGGCTACACCTTC.

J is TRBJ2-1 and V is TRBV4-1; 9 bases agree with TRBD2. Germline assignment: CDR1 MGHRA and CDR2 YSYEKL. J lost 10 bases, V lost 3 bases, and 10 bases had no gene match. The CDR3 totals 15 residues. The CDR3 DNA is TGCGCCAGCAGCCACCCCCTAGCGGGGCAGGGGGAGCAGTTCTTC. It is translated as CASSHPLAGQGEQFF.

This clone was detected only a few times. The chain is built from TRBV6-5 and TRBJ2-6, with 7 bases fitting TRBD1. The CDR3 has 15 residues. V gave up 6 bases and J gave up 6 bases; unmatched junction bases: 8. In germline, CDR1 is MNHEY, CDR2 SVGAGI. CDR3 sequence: CASSSDRVVANVLTF. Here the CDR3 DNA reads TGTGCCAGCAGCTCTGACAGGGTTGTGGCCAACGTCCTGACTTTC.

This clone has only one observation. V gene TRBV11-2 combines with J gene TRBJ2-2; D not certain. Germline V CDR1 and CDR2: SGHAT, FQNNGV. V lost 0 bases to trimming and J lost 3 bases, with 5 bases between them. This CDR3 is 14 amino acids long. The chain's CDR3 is CASSLEHYTGELFF. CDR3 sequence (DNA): TGTGCCAGCAGCTTAGAGCACTACACCGGGGAGCTGTTTTTT.

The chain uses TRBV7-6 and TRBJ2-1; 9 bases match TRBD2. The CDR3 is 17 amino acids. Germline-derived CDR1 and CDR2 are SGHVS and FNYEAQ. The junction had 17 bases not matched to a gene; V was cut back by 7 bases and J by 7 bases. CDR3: CASTLGGGSGSTNEQFF. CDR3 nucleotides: TGTGCCAGCACCCTAGGGGGGGGTAGCGGGAGTACGAATGAGCAGTTCTTC.

CDR3 residues: CASSGRTGQTQYF. CDR3 sequence (DNA): TGTGCCAGCAGCGGCAGGACAGGCCAGACCCAGTACTTC. J is TRBJ2-5 and V is TRBV7-8; 7 bases line up with TRBD1. The junction had 6 bases not matched to a gene; V was cut back by 5 bases and J by 6 bases. CDR3 length: 13 amino acids. CDR1 is SGHVS and CDR2 is FQNEAQ in the germline V gene.

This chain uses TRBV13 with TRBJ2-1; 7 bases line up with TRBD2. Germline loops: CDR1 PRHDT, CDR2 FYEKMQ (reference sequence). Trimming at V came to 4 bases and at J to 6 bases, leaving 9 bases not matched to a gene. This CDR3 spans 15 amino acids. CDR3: CASSSGYLAGNEQFF. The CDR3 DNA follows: TGTGCCAGCAGCTCGGGCTACTTAGCGGGCAATGAGCAGTTCTTC.

In nucleotides, the CDR3 is TGTGCCAGCAGCCCCAGTGGGTCGGGGACTTACAATGAGCAGTTCTTC. Encoded protein: CASSPSGSGTYNEQFF. V and J are TRBV9 and TRBJ2-1, with a tentative D call TRBD2 (6 bases). The V end was cut by 4 bases, the J end by 4 bases, with 18 bases between. This CDR3 region has 16 residues. The V gene's germline CDR1 is SGDLS and CDR2 YYNGEE.

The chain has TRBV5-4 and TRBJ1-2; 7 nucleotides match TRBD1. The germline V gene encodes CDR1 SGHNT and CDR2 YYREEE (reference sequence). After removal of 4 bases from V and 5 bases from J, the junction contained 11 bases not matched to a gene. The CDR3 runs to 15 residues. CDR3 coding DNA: TGTGCCAGCAGCGGGCCACGACAGGGAGGTTATGGCTACACCTTC. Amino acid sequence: CASSGPRQGGYGYTF.

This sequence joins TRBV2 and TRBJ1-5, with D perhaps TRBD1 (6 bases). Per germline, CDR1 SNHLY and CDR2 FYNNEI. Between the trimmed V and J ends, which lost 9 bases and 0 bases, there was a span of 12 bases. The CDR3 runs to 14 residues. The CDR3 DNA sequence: TGTGCCAGTAGGACAGAATATAGCAATCAGCCCCAGCATTTT. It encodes CASRTEYSNQPQHF. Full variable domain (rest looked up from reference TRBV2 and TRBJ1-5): EPEVTQTPSHQVTQMGQEVILRCVPISNHLYFYWYRQILGQKVEFLVSFYNNEISEKSEIFDDQFSVERPDGSNFTLKIRSTKLEDSAMYFCASRTEYSNQPQHFGDGTRLSIL.

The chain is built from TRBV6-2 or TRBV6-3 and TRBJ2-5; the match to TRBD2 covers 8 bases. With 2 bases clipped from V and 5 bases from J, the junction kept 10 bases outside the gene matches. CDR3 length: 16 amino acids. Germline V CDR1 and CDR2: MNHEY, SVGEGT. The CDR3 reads CASSYPNARGAETQYF. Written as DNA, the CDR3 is TGTGCCAGCAGTTACCCCAATGCGCGGGGGGCTGAGACCCAGTACTTC.

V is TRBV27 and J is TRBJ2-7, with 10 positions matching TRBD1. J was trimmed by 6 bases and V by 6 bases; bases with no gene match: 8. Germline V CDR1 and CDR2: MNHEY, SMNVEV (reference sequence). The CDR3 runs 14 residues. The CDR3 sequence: CASRPGQGVAEQYF. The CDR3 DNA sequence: TGTGCCAGCAGACCTGGACAGGGGGTCGCCGAGCAGTACTTC.

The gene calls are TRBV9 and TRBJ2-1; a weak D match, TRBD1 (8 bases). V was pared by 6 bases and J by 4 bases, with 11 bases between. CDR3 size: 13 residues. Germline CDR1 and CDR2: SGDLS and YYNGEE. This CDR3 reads CASNRGGYNEQFF. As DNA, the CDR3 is TGTGCCAGCAACAGGGGGGGTTACAATGAGCAGTTCTTC.

The CDR3 spells CSAGPKETQYF. The CDR3 coding sequence is TGCAGTGCCGGTCCTAAGGAGACCCAGTACTTC. The chain recombines TRBV20-1 with TRBJ2-5; D not resolved. V lost 6 bases and J 5 bases, leaving 10 bases between the germline ends. The CDR3 covers 11 residues. CDR1 DFQATT and CDR2 SNEGSKA come from the germline V gene (reference sequence).

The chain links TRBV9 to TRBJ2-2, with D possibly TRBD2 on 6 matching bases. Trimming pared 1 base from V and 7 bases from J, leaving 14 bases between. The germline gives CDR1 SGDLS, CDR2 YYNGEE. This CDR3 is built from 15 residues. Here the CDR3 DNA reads TGTGCCAGCAGCGTAAGGCTAGCGAGCGGCGGGGAGCTGTTTTTT. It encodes CASSVRLASGGELFF.

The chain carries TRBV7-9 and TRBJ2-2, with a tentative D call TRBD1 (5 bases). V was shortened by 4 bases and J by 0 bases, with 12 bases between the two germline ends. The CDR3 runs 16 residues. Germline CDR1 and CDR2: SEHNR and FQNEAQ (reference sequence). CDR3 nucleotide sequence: TGTGCCAGCAGCTCGGACATAACCGCGAACACCGGGGAGCTGTTTTTT. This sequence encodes CASSSDITANTGELFF.

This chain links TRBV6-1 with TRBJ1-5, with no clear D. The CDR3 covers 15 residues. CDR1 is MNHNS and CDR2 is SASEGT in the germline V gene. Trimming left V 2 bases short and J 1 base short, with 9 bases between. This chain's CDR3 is CASSESGKSNQPQHF. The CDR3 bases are TGTGCCAGCAGTGAATCGGGTAAAAGCAATCAGCCCCAGCATTTT.

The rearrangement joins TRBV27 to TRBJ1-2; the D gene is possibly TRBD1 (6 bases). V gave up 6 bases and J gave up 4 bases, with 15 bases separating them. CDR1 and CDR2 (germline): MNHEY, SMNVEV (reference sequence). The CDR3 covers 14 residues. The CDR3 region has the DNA TGTGCCAGCAGCCCGACAGGCCGCGTCTATGGCTACACCTTC. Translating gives CASSPTGRVYGYTF.